This T cell receptor beta chain originates from a study of blood T cell repertoires in COVID-19. Study information: COVID-19 samples collected from the United States, Italy and Spain covered acute and convalescent phases. PBMCs, B-cell-depleted T cells, or T cells provided the cDNA or gDNA that made up the material.

Trimming cost V 6 bases and J 0 bases, with 10 bases left between them. The CDR3 runs to 13 residues. The V gene's germline CDR1 is GTSNPN and CDR2 SVGIG (reference sequence). Authors' data handling: By means of reference gene primer amplification, nucleated cell counts were estimated. This table comes from immunoSEQ multiplex PCR, and its TCRdb copy is limited to in-frame clones, with some not included. That table is the source of V, J and clone size, and D and trimming were worked out from the DNA. The repertoire consists of around 230,000 clones, with around 86% occurring once and the leading ten covering 2% to 2.5%.

The receptor was isolated from a man aged 30 to 39 who had recovered from COVID-19. The sequenced material came from peripheral blood. This sequence joins TRBV30 and TRBJ2-3; the D gene is possibly TRBD2 (6 bases). The CDR3 protein is CACIAASTDTQYF. The CDR3 nucleotides are TGTGCCTGCATAGCGGCTAGCACAGATACGCAGTATTTT.